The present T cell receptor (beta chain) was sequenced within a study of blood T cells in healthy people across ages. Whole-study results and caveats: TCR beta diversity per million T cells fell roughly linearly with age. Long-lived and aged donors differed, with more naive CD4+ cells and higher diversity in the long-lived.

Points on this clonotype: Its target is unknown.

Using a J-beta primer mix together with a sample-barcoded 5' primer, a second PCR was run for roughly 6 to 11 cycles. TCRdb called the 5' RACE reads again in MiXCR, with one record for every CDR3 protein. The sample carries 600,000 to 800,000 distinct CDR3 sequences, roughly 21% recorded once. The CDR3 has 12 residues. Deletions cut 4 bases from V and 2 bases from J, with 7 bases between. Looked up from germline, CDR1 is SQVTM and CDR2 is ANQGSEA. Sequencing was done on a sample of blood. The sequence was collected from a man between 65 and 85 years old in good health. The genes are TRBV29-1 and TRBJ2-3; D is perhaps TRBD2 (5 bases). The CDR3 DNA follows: TGCAGCGTTGCGGGGTTCACAGATACGCAGTATTTT. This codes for CSVAGFTDTQYF.